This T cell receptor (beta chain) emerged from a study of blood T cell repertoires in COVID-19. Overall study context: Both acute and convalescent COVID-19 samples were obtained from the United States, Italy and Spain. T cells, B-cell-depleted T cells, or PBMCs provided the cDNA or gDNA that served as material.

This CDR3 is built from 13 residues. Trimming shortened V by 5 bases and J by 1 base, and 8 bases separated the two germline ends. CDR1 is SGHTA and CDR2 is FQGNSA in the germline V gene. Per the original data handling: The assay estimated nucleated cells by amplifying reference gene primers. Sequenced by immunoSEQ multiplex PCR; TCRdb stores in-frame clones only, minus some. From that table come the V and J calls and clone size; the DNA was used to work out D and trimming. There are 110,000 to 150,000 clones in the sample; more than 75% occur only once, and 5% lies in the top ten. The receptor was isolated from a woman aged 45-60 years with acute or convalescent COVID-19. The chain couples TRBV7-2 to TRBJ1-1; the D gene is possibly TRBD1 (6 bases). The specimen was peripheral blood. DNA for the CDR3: TGTGCCAGCAGCCAGGACAGGAACACTGAAGCTTTCTTT. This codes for CASSQDRNTEAFF.